This entry lists 14 T cell receptor beta chains sequenced from one sample in a study of spatial heterogeneity in lung cancer. Study-level results: Counts of expanded alpha and beta TCRs within tumors tracked the tumor nonsynonymous mutation count.

TCRdb recomputed calls from the 5' RACE reads with MiXCR, one row per CDR3 protein. The table has more than 2,000 distinct CDR3 sequences, around 16% seen once. Time point given: sample taken at primary tumor resection. Their target antigens are unknown. The source was lung tumor tissue, collected at surgery. These receptors were collected from a male donor with early-stage non-small cell lung cancer.

Relative to its sample, this clonotype is medium-sized. This chain joins TRBV6-2 or TRBV6-3 and TRBJ2-2, with 12 positions matching TRBD2. The V gene end was trimmed by 2 bases and the J gene end by 4 bases; junction bases not matched to a gene: 8. This CDR3 is 18 amino acids long. Germline CDR1 and CDR2: MNHEY and SVGEGT. The CDR3 spells CASSYPTSGSVVTGELFF. The CDR3 coding sequence is TGTGCCAGCAGTTACCCGACTAGCGGGAGTGTTGTCACCGGGGAGCTGTTTTTT.

Within the sample, this clonotype is medium-sized. V usage is TRBV5-4 and J usage is TRBJ2-3; D is perhaps TRBD2 (5 bases). Germline CDR1 and CDR2: SGHNT and YYREEE (reference sequence). The CDR3 has 14 residues. V shed 0 bases and J shed 4 bases, with 9 bases lying between them. The CDR3 is CASSLGLAADTQYF. The DNA of the CDR3 is TGTGCCAGCAGCTTGGGGCTAGCAGCAGATACGCAGTATTTT.

This clonotype showed up many times. This chain links TRBV12-3 or TRBV12-4 with TRBJ2-7; perhaps TRBD1 as D (5 bases). V was clipped by 3 bases and J by 5 bases, with 14 bases between them. The CDR3 contains 14 residues. The DNA of the CDR3 is TGTGCCAGCAGTTTGGGTCAGGGCGGCCACGAGCAGTACTTC. Its protein is CASSLGQGGHEQYF.

V usage is TRBV5-4 and J usage is TRBJ1-2, with D possibly TRBD1 on 6 matching bases. The CDR3 is made up of 15 amino acids. V shed 4 bases and J shed 9 bases, with 22 bases lying between them. Germline values: CDR1 SGHNT, CDR2 YYREEE (reference sequence). CDR3 in DNA: TGTGCCAGCAGCAACCCCGATCCAGGTCAGGGGAGCTACACCTTC. The encoded protein is CASSNPDPGQGSYTF.

The gene calls are TRBV5-1 and TRBJ2-1; TRBD1 might be the D (5 bases). This CDR3 region has 15 residues. From germline, CDR1 is SGHRS and CDR2 YFSETQ. Trimming left V 0 bases short and J 12 bases short, with 19 bases between. This CDR3 is CASSLVSARDSGQFF. The CDR3 DNA is TGCGCCAGCAGCTTGGTATCGGCCAGGGATAGTGGGCAGTTCTTC.

The chain has TRBV6-5 and TRBJ2-2, with 10 bases fitting TRBD1. The CDR3 spans 16 residues. Germline V gene sequence: CDR1 MNHEY, CDR2 SVGAGI. Losses at the gene ends were 6 bases for V and 5 bases for J; bases not matched to a gene: 9. The CDR3 sequence: CASSLVGTGVTGELFF. The DNA for the CDR3 is TGTGCCAGCAGCTTGGTGGGGACAGGGGTTACCGGGGAGCTGTTTTTT.

In its sample, this clonotype is medium-sized. V is TRBV28 and J is TRBJ1-2; 7 positions agree with TRBD1. Germline CDR1 MDHEN, CDR2 SYDVKM. CDR3 size: 13 residues. Trimming removed 4 bases from V and 10 bases from J; junction bases left unmatched: 9. In DNA, the CDR3 is TGTGCCAGCAGTTCCTACCCGGACAGGCTCTACACCTTC. Residues: CASSSYPDRLYTF.

The sample holds many counts of this clonotype. The V and J genes are TRBV12-3 or TRBV12-4 and TRBJ2-6; 10 bases match TRBD2. V was pared by 6 bases and J by 4 bases, with 12 bases of the junction left unmatched. The CDR3 totals 18 residues. The CDR3 DNA reads TGTGCCAGCAGGACGCGCGGAGCGGGGGGGCCCGGGGCCAACGTCCTGACTTTC. This codes for CASRTRGAGGPGANVLTF.

This clonotype was recorded many times. V and J are TRBV20-1 and TRBJ2-7, with D tentatively TRBD1 (6 bases). This CDR3 has 14 residues. Germline V gene data show CDR1 as DFQATT and CDR2 as SNEGSKA (reference sequence). V was shortened by 5 bases and J by 0 bases, with 14 bases between the two germline ends. CDR3 protein: CSAARQDLSYEQYF. CDR3 coding DNA: TGCAGTGCTGCCCGACAGGACCTCTCCTACGAGCAGTACTTC.

This clonotype was picked up a small number of times. The J gene is TRBJ2-7, the V gene TRBV4-1; tentative D call: TRBD1 (5 bases). This CDR3 is 14 amino acids long. Germline CDR1 reads MGHRA; CDR2 reads YSYEKL. The ends were cut back, 1 base at V and 2 bases at J, with 9 bases in the middle. CDR3 nucleotide sequence: TGCGCCAGCAGCCAAGTAGGGGATGCCTACGAGCAGTACTTC. Translation: CASSQVGDAYEQYF.

This clonotype is large in the sample. The chain combines TRBV30 with TRBJ1-1; D remains ambiguous. The CDR3 contains 14 residues. V was cut by 3 bases and J by 0 bases, with 11 bases left in between. Germline V lookup: CDR1 GTSNPN, CDR2 SVGIG (reference sequence). The CDR3 here is CAWRSDAMNTEAFF. The CDR3 nucleotides read TGTGCCTGGAGATCCGACGCGATGAACACTGAAGCTTTCTTT. The full variable domain, rest sourced from reference TRBV30 and TRBJ1-1, is SQTIHQWPATLVQPVGSPLSLECTVEGTSNPNLYWYRQAAGRGLQLLFYSVGIGQISSEVPQNLSASRPQDRQFILSSKKLLLSDSGFYLCAWRSDAMNTEAFFGQGTRLTVV.

This clonotype appeared many times. The chain combines TRBV7-9 with TRBJ2-1, with a weak D call TRBD2 (6 bases). Germline V CDR1 and CDR2: SEHNR, FQNEAQ (reference sequence). V lost 1 base, J lost 4 bases, and 14 bases lay in between. This CDR3 comprises 16 residues. The CDR3 bases are TGTGCCAGCAGCTTAGTGTCCGGGACTTTTTACAATGAGCAGTTCTTC. Amino acids: CASSLVSGTFYNEQFF. The full variable domain, in which reference TRBV7-9 and TRBJ2-1 provide the parts outside the CDR3, is DTGVSQNPRHKITKRGQNVTFRCDPISEHNRLYWYRQTLGQGPEFLTYFQNEAQLEKSRLLSDRFSAERPKGSFSTLEIQRTEQGDSAMYLCASSLVSGTFYNEQFFGPGTRLTVL.

This clonotype was observed at least ten times. The rearrangement joins TRBV20-1 to TRBJ2-7, with a weak D call TRBD2 (6 bases). The CDR3 runs to 16 residues. With 4 bases removed from V and 2 bases from J, the gap between germline ends came to 21 bases. Germline CDR1 and CDR2: DFQATT and SNEGSKA (reference sequence). CDR3 protein: CSAKPVAVGGPYEQYF. The CDR3 DNA reads TGCAGTGCTAAACCCGTAGCGGTGGGAGGCCCCTACGAGCAGTACTTC.

Sample share makes this clonotype medium-sized. The chain employs TRBV28 and TRBJ2-3; 7 bases match TRBD2. Unmatched junction bases numbered 9, after V lost 8 bases and J lost 4 bases. The germline gives CDR1 MDHEN, CDR2 SYDVKM. CDR3 length equals 14 residues. DNA of the CDR3: TGTGCCAGCGTTGGGGGAGGGGAGGCAGATACGCAGTATTTT. It specifies CASVGGGEADTQYF. Variable domain in full (rest from reference TRBV28 and TRBJ2-3): DVKVTQSSRYLVKRTGEKVFLECVQDMDHENMFWYRQDPGLGLRLIYFSYDVKMKEKGDIPEGYSVSREKKERFSLILESASTNQTSMYLCASVGGGEADTQYFGPGTRLTVL.